These 6 T cell receptor beta chains were all obtained from the same sample, sequenced in a study of T cell repertoires in aging, cancer and after chemotherapy. Multiplex touch-down PCR with TRB-A/B primers amplified rearranged V-D-J TRB sequences. TCRdb re-called the multiplex PCR reads through MiXCR, storing one row per CDR3 protein. This table holds about 410 distinct CDR3 sequences, around a third found once. Peripheral blood genomic DNA, not sorted cells or RNA, was the template. Sequenced material: blood. The receptors originated from a human donor with a solid tumor.

Judged by abundance, this clonotype is large. This chain links TRBV19 with TRBJ2-5; no clear D. V was trimmed by 0 bases and J by 2 bases, leaving 4 bases between them. There are 13 residues in the CDR3. Germline V CDR1 and CDR2: LNHDA, SQIVND (reference sequence). The CDR3 DNA reads as TGTGCCAGTAGTATAGACTTTCAAGAGACCCAGTACTTC. Encoded protein: CASSIDFQETQYF.

V is TRBV18 and J is TRBJ1-3; TRBD1 might be the D (5 bases). The length of the CDR3 is 17 residues. The ends were cut back, 3 bases at V and 4 bases at J, with 19 bases in the middle. Per the germline V gene, CDR1 is KGHSH and CDR2 is LQKENI. The CDR3 region has the DNA TGTGCCAGCTCACCTTCGACAGCCCCCGTGGGGGGAAACACCATATATTTT. Amino acids: CASSPSTAPVGGNTIYF.

As regards this clonotype: A junction end diverges from the germline sequence, so it may reflect a read error. The chain combines TRBV20-1 with TRBJ1-2; no clear D gene. The CDR3 runs 10 residues. The germline V gene has CDR1 DFQATT and CDR2 SNEGSKA (reference sequence). Here the CDR3 reads CSAWNCGYTF. CDR3 in DNA: TGCAGTGCATGGAACTGTGGCTACACCTTC.

This clonotype was counted between two and nine times. V and J are TRBV6-2 or TRBV6-3 and TRBJ1-2, with D tentatively TRBD1 (5 bases). The CDR3 has 16 amino acids. V lost 3 bases, J lost 7 bases, and 21 bases lay in between. Germline CDR1 is MNHEY and CDR2 is SVGEGT. CDR3 sequence: CASSYSGWGEESGYTF. The CDR3 nucleotides are TGTGCCAGCAGTTATTCCGGTTGGGGGGAAGAGAGTGGCTACACCTTC.

This clonotype was detected only a few times. The chain recombines TRBV7-9 with TRBJ2-2; 7 bases map to TRBD2. The V gene end was trimmed by 10 bases and the J gene end by 4 bases; junction bases not matched to a gene: 12. The CDR3 runs 15 residues. Germline-derived CDR1 and CDR2 are SEHNR and FQNEAQ (reference sequence). In DNA, the CDR3 is TGTGCCACCTATGGGGGGGTCAGATCCACCGGGGAGCTGTTTTTT. Amino acid sequence: CATYGGVRSTGELFF.

This clonotype is large in the sample. The V gene is TRBV6-5, the J gene TRBJ1-1; D not certain. This CDR3 region has 13 residues. Germline V gene lookup returns CDR1 MNHEY and CDR2 SVGAGI. V shed 2 bases and J shed 1 base, with 5 bases lying between them. CDR3 sequence reads: CASSYGGNTEAFF. The CDR3 nucleotides are TGTGCCAGCAGTTACGGTGGGAACACTGAAGCTTTCTTT.